This TCR beta chain was observed in a study of vaccination effects on CD4 cells after COVID-19 (dated by TCRdb to about 2022). Describing the broader study: Each participant got two doses of an mRNA SARS-CoV-2 vaccine, either BNT162b2 or mRNA-1273. Pre-vaccine samples from two convalescent patients were drawn 16 days and one week before the first dose, 142 and 148 days after COVID-19 diagnosis. SARS-CoV-2 spike-specific CD4+ TCR repertoires from before and after mRNA vaccination were compared in COVID-19 convalescent patients and in infection-naive vaccine recipients. In the study, cultures from other donors were sequenced using the Oncomine TCR Beta short-read assay on an Illumina iSeq 100. The full study included some 10 COVID-19 convalescent patients and several SARS-CoV-2-naive healthy vaccine recipients. Broad study findings and their caveats: Only a small number of convalescent patients were included, and no early post-infection timepoints were available, which limited the study. In convalescent patients, the post-vaccine spike-reactive repertoire was composed mainly of new vaccine-induced clones that were largely distinct from infection-induced clones. At late post-vaccination timepoints, both infection-induced and vaccine-induced clones showed marked clonal contraction, consistent with waning T cell responses.

From a lookup of the germline V gene, CDR1 and CDR2 are SGHRS and YFSETQ. Reading from cysteine to phenylalanine, the CDR3 counts 15 amino acids. Only the CDR3 DNA is retained, 45 bases long and in frame from the first base. Cut back by 0 bases and 2 bases, the V and J ends lie 11 bases apart. In the ViraFEST assay, PBMC were stimulated with viral peptide pools, and TCR sequencing was then used to find antigen-specific CD4+ T cell clonotypes based on their expansion. After around ten days of culture, CD4+ T cells were isolated with the EasySep CD4+ T cell isolation kit. PCR-confirmed SARS-CoV-2 infection had occurred in convalescent patients between March and December 2020, before the Alpha, Beta and Delta variants emerged in the United States. Each well held some 1.9 million PBMC cultured in IMDM containing around 5% human AB serum, 9.5 to 10 IU/ml IL-2 and gentamicin, along with approximately 10 ug/ml peptides. On days 3 and 7, half of the culture medium was replaced with fresh IL-2-containing medium. Each peptide stimulation condition was cultured in triplicate wells unless otherwise noted. Using Ficoll-Paque Plus gradient centrifugation, PBMC were separated from whole blood and then either used fresh or cryopreserved at -140C. Genomic DNA was extracted from cultured CD4+ T cells with the QIAamp micro DNA kit.

The library was prepared using the immunoSEQ multiplex PCR assay. TCR beta CDR3 sequencing was performed on DNA from the cultured, isolated CD4+ T cells. In the paper's pipeline: Non-productive TCR sequences were removed, reads were trimmed to the CDR3 region, and CDR3s of at least 7 amino acids were retained. Antigen-specific clonotypes were identified with the MANAFEST web app by comparing expansion in peptide wells against reference cultures. For clones to be considered positive, expansion at FDR<0.05 versus reference and all other wells, an odds ratio above 5, and a frequency above 0.1% in two replicate wells were required. A clonotype was called cross-reactive if it was significantly expanded both in SARS-CoV-2 spike wells and in at least one common cold coronavirus spike condition. CDR3 similarity was assessed by Levenshtein distance using the stringdist R package, and unrooted trees were constructed with ape in R 3.6.1. Imported from immuneACCESS, the table was reduced by TCRdb to in-frame sequences with V and J called. These copies leave out some clones; in studies compared against another copy, an unresolved V gene accounts for under half, and the cause of the remainder is not known. V, J and clone size reflect that table, while D and trimming were determined from the DNA. Present in this sample are 21,000 or so clones, under 75% of which were seen just once. The top ten clonotypes cover roughly two fifths of the sample.

With regard to this clone: Its antigen remains undetermined. Base quality data are lacking; no much larger clone is found one base away.

The receptor was isolated from a human donor who had a prior SARS-CoV-2 infection. The chain uses TRBV5-1 and TRBJ2-5, with TRBD1 as a weak D call on 5 bases. This specimen was CD4+ T cells from PBMCs cultured with a peptide pool, taken before COVID-19 vaccination. The CDR3 reads CASSLVRQGQETQYF. The nucleotide sequence is TGCGCCAGCAGCTTGGTACGGCAGGGACAAGAGACCCAGTACTTC. Supplemented by the reference TRBV5-1 and TRBJ2-5 proteins around the CDR3, the complete variable domain is KAGVTQTPRYLIKTRGQQVTLSCSPISGHRSVSWYQQTPGQGLQFLFEYFSETQRNKGNFPGRFSGRQFSNSRSEMNVSTLELGDSALYLCASSLVRQGQETQYFGPGTRLLVL.